Presented here are 16 T cell receptor beta chains from one specimen sequenced in a study of T cell changes during pregnancy in multiple sclerosis. The assay was immunoSEQ multiplex PCR, and TCRdb's table has in-frame clones only and misses some. Here the sample spans tens of thousands of clones, roughly 90% being singletons. The sample here was CD8+ T cells from peripheral blood mononuclear cells, taken before pregnancy. All receptors derive from a female donor with multiple sclerosis, enrolled in a pregnancy study.

This chain connects TRBV4-3 to TRBJ2-3; maybe TRBD2 (5 bases). The CDR3 contains 16 residues. The ends were cut back, 1 base at V and 1 base at J, with 12 bases in the middle. Germline lookup yields CDR1 LGHNA and CDR2 YSLEER. The CDR3 region has the DNA TGCGCCAGCAGCCAAGTGGGAGTAGGTGGCACAGATACGCAGTATTTT. Translation: CASSQVGVGGTDTQYF.

The CDR3 DNA is TGTGCCAGCAGTGGACTAGCGGGGGACATCCAAGAGACCCAGTACTTC. Amino acids: CASSGLAGDIQETQYF. The rearrangement links TRBV6-4 to TRBJ2-5, with 12 bases lining up with TRBD2. In germline, CDR1 is MRHNA, CDR2 SNTAGT. V shed 4 bases and J 1 base; nucleotides not matched to a gene: 4. The CDR3 contains 16 residues.

The V and J genes are TRBV7-9 and TRBJ2-5; 8 bases match TRBD2. CDR1 and CDR2 (germline): SEHNR, FQNEAQ (reference sequence). CDR3 length: 17 amino acids. The ends lost 6 bases at V and 4 bases at J; junction bases unmatched: 16. For the CDR3, the DNA is TGTGCCAGCAGGGTGGGGCTAGCGGGTTCCAGTAGAGAGACCCAGTACTTC. Translating gives CASRVGLAGSSRETQYF. Full variable domain (outside the CDR3, taken from reference TRBV7-9 and TRBJ2-5): DTGVSQNPRHKITKRGQNVTFRCDPISEHNRLYWYRQTLGQGPEFLTYFQNEAQLEKSRLLSDRFSAERPKGSFSTLEIQRTEQGDSAMYLCASRVGLAGSSRETQYFGPGTRLLVL.

The gene calls are TRBV18 and TRBJ1-2, with D uncertain. The CDR3 is made up of 12 amino acids. CDR1 is KGHSH, CDR2 LQKENI, per germline. Deletions cut 3 bases from V and 5 bases from J, with 7 bases between. The CDR3 protein is CASSPGQYGYTF. DNA for the CDR3: TGTGCCAGCTCACCTGGGCAATATGGCTACACCTTC.

The V and J genes are TRBV19 and TRBJ1-1; 12 nucleotides match TRBD1. V shed 1 base, J shed 1 base, and the junction held 7 bases outside the gene matches. CDR1 and CDR2 (germline): LNHDA, SQIVND (reference sequence). The CDR3 is made up of 18 amino acids. This chain's CDR3 is CASSIVGTGGAWNTEAFF. CDR3 coding DNA: TGTGCCAGTAGTATAGTAGGGACAGGGGGCGCTTGGAACACTGAAGCTTTCTTT.

In this sample, this clone turned up a few times. This chain links TRBV6-1 with TRBJ1-1, with unresolved D. Per the germline V gene, CDR1 is MNHNS and CDR2 is SASEGT. CDR3 size: 12 residues. The ends were cut back, 6 bases at V and 4 bases at J, with 9 bases in the middle. In nucleotides, the CDR3 is TGTGCCAGCAGCGTACAGTCCACTGAAGCTTTCTTT. It yields the protein CASSVQSTEAFF.

This chain connects TRBV7-3 to TRBJ1-1; the D gene is possibly TRBD1 (5 bases). V was clipped by 5 bases and J by 5 bases, with 15 bases between them. Germline-derived CDR1 and CDR2 are SGHTA and FQGTGA. The CDR3 is 14 residues long. CDR3 in amino acids: CASSPPGCWTEAFF. The CDR3 DNA is TGTGCCAGCAGCCCCCCAGGGTGTTGGACTGAAGCTTTCTTT.

V gene TRBV19 combines with J gene TRBJ2-3, with TRBD2 matching over 9 bases. Germline values: CDR1 LNHDA, CDR2 SQIVND (reference sequence). Trimming cost V 9 bases and J 4 bases; bases outside gene matches: 17. This CDR3 contains 17 residues. Written as DNA, the CDR3 is TGTGCCAGCAAGCGTTACTCGGCGGGGGGGGGTGCAGATACGCAGTATTTT. This gives the protein CASKRYSAGGGADTQYF.

The V gene is TRBV5-1, the J gene TRBJ1-2; 10 bases agree with TRBD1. In germline, CDR1 is SGHRS, CDR2 YFSETQ. The CDR3 sequence is 17 residues long. V dropped 5 bases and J dropped 4; count of bases not matched to a gene: 14. The CDR3 DNA sequence: TGCGCCAGCAGTACTGGACAGGGGGGACCCCCTCCCTATGGCTACACCTTC. The encoded protein is CASSTGQGGPPPYGYTF.

This clone appeared a few times. V and J are TRBV6-5 and TRBJ1-5, with TRBD1 matching 8 bases. This CDR3 has 14 residues. The V gene end was trimmed by 6 bases and the J gene end by 4 bases; junction bases not matched to a gene: 5. Per germline, CDR1 MNHEY and CDR2 SVGAGI. CDR3 sequence (DNA): TGTGCCAGCAGCCCGACAGGGGAGAATCAGCCCCAGCATTTT. Its protein product is CASSPTGENQPQHF.

V is TRBV29-1 and J is TRBJ2-1; the match to TRBD2 covers 12 bases. Germline V gives CDR1 SQVTM, CDR2 ANQGSEA. This CDR3 region has 14 residues. Losses at the gene ends were 8 bases for V and 7 bases for J; bases not matched to a gene: 9. The CDR3 sequence: CSTSSGGASNEQFF. In DNA, the CDR3 is TGCAGCACCTCTAGCGGGGGGGCTAGTAATGAGCAGTTCTTC.

This clone was observed a single time. V and J are TRBV6-1 and TRBJ1-2, with D possibly being TRBD1 (5 bases). The CDR3 is made up of 14 amino acids. Germline CDR1 MNHNS, CDR2 SASEGT. Trimming shortened V by 1 base and J by 7 bases, and 13 bases separated the two germline ends. Written as DNA, the CDR3 is TGTGCCAGCAGTGAAGTAAGGGACTGGGGTGGCTACACCTTC. It translates to CASSEVRDWGGYTF.

In its sample, this clone was seen once. The chain is built from TRBV4-2 and TRBJ2-1, with 10 bases matching TRBD2. Germline V lookup: CDR1 LGHNA, CDR2 YNFKEQ. V shed 5 bases, J shed 5 bases, and the junction held 6 bases outside the gene matches. This CDR3 region has 15 residues. CDR3 in amino acids: CASSELAGVDNEQFF. CDR3 in DNA: TGTGCCAGCAGCGAGCTAGCGGGGGTAGACAATGAGCAGTTCTTC.

This CDR3 is CASSEYFAGPDTQYF. The CDR3 nucleotides are TGTGCCAGCAGTGAATATTTTGCAGGGCCCGATACGCAGTATTTT. The chain couples TRBV25-1 to TRBJ2-3, with D tentatively TRBD1 (5 bases). The V and J ends lost 0 bases and 6 bases respectively, with 13 bases between them. This CDR3 is built from 15 residues. Germline-derived CDR1 and CDR2 are MGHDK and SYGVNS.

The chain carries TRBV5-1 and TRBJ2-7; TRBD1 matches 7 bases. V gave up 6 bases and J gave up 5 bases; unmatched junction bases: 11. The CDR3 has 14 residues. Germline lookup yields CDR1 SGHRS and CDR2 YFSETQ. This CDR3 is CASKKGAGGNEQYF. The CDR3 nucleotides read TGCGCCAGCAAGAAGGGGGCAGGTGGAAACGAGCAGTACTTC.

The rearrangement joins TRBV15 to TRBJ1-1; TRBD1 might be the D (6 bases). Germline V lookup: CDR1 LNHNV, CDR2 YYDKDF (reference sequence). V was cut by 1 base and J by 4 bases, with 10 bases left in between. The CDR3 sequence is 14 residues long. The CDR3 bases are TGTGCCACCAGCAGAGTAGGGGGGGGCACTGAAGCTTTCTTT. Translated: CATSRVGGGTEAFF.